This T cell receptor (beta chain) derives from a study of neurological immune-mediated disorders. A 10-nucleotide random UMI tagged transcripts in template-switch 5'RACE cDNA synthesis. One entry per CDR3 protein results from TCRdb running MiXCR on the 5' RACE reads. The sample includes more than 40,000 distinct CDR3 sequences, 3% of them seen just once. Unsorted libraries used 2 million PBMCs kept at -80 degrees C. Germline loops: CDR1 SGHRS, CDR2 YFSETQ. V lost 1 base to trimming and J lost 0 bases, with 13 bases between them. The CDR3 is 17 residues long. Findings and caveats of the study: HTLV-1-associated myelopathy led in TCR clonal expansion, while multiple sclerosis ranked lowest, below healthy controls. Sharing of CDR3 amino acid sequences among expanded clones across subjects was absent, suggesting private repertoires in all groups.

This clonotype was found a few times. Its antigen is unidentified. Sequences were obtained from PBMCs. This sequence was found in a woman between 45 and 65 years old with multiple sclerosis. This chain uses TRBV5-1 with TRBJ1-4; D is perhaps TRBD1 (6 bases). CDR3 residues: CASSLTPGHPTNEKLFF. CDR3 nucleotides: TGCGCCAGCAGCTTGACACCGGGACACCCAACTAATGAAAAACTGTTTTTT.